A selection of T cell receptor beta chains follows, all from one sample in a study of blood T cells in healthy people across ages. TCRdb used MiXCR to reprocess the 5' RACE reads, holding one entry per CDR3 protein. The sample contains over 1.5 million distinct CDR3 sequences, just under 50% of which appear only once. The sample comprised blood. The source is a woman aged 35 to 49 in good health. Each CDR3 is given with its conserved first and last residue. A D gene is named only where the DNA matches it firmly. Clone size appears in some rows only: once, few, many, or a class for an expanded clone.

j_call clone_size d_call v_call cdr3_nt cdr3_aa
TRBJ2-3 - TRBD2 TRBV20-1 TGCAGTGTGCCCCCGGGACTAGCCGCCACAGATACGCAGTATTTT CSVPPGLAATDTQYF
TRBJ2-5 once - TRBV9 TGTGCCAGCAGCGCGGACCTCGAAGAGACCCAGTACTTC CASSADLEETQYF
TRBJ1-2 few - TRBV29-1 TGCAGCGTTGTGCAGGGAGCTAACTATGGCTACACCTTC CSVVQGANYGYTF
TRBJ1-5 - - TRBV6-5 TGTGCCAGCAGGCAAGGGGGAGGGGATCAGCCCCAGCATTTT CASRQGGGDQPQHF
TRBJ2-3 few - TRBV27 TGTGCCAGCAGTTTCTACTCAACCCGGGGGCTAACAGATACGCAGTATTTT CASSFYSTRGLTDTQYF
TRBJ1-6 few - TRBV5-1 TGCGCCAGCAGCTTGGGGGGATATTCACCCCTCCACTTT CASSLGGYSPLHF
TRBJ2-1 - - TRBV27 TGTGCCAGCTGGCAGATATACAATGAGCAGTTCTTC CASWQIYNEQFF
TRBJ1-2 few - TRBV7-2 TGTGCCAGCAGCTTTGGTCCGGTTAACTATGGCTACACCTTC CASSFGPVNYGYTF
TRBJ2-5 - - TRBV29-1 TGCAGCGTTGGTATGGAGACCCAGTACTTC CSVGMETQYF
TRBJ2-1 - TRBD1 TRBV5-1 TGCGCCAGCACCCTTTCAGGGGGCTTGGTAAATGAGCAGTTCTTC CASTLSGGLVNEQFF
TRBJ2-5 - - TRBV15 TGTGCCACCAGCAGAGATTCCGGGGTCCAGCAAGAGACCCAGTACTTC CATSRDSGVQQETQYF
TRBJ2-5 few - TRBV20-1 TGCAGTGCTAGCTACCAGGGCCCCCAGTACTTC CSASYQGPQYF
TRBJ2-3 - TRBD1 TRBV12-3/TRBV12-4 TGTGCCAGCAGTTCTACCGGACAGGGAAGGACAGATACGCAGTATTTT CASSSTGQGRTDTQYF
TRBJ2-7 - - TRBV20-1 TGCAGTGCTAGAAGGCAGGGGCAATCCTACGAGCAGTACTTC CSARRQGQSYEQYF
TRBJ1-5 - - TRBV7-2 TGTGCCAGCAGCTTATCCTCTGGGGGCAACAATCAGCCCCAGCATTTT CASSLSSGGNNQPQHF
TRBJ2-7 few - TRBV6-1 TGTGCCAGCAGTGTCGTAAACGAGCAGTACTTC CASSVVNEQYF
TRBJ1-5 few - TRBV5-1 TGCGCCAGCAGCTTGGGATTCGGGGATCAGCCCCAGCATTTT CASSLGFGDQPQHF
TRBJ2-1 - - TRBV11-3 TGTGCCAGCAGCTCCCTTAGCCTAACCTACAATGAGCAGTTCTTC CASSSLSLTYNEQFF
TRBJ1-2 - - TRBV29-1 TGCAGCGTTGGCCGGGGGGCTGGTGGTGGCTACACCTTC CSVGRGAGGGYTF
TRBJ2-5 - - TRBV5-1 TGCGCCAACAGCTTGGGTGCAGGCCCGAGGGAGACCCAGTACTTC CANSLGAGPRETQYF
TRBJ1-2 few - TRBV4-3 TGCGCCAGCAGCCAAGCTCGGGGTGACTATGGCTACACCTTC CASSQARGDYGYTF
TRBJ2-1 many - TRBV29-1 TGCAGCGTTGAAGGAGAGCGCGGGGTGGGCAATGAGCAGTTCTTC CSVEGERGVGNEQFF
TRBJ1-2 few TRBD1 TRBV29-1 TGCAGCGTCCCCACGGACAGGGGGCGAGGGATGGATGGCTACACCTTC CSVPTDRGRGMDGYTF
TRBJ1-2 - - TRBV5-1 TGCGCCAGCAGCTTGGCAGGGTACGGCGATGGCTACACCTTC CASSLAGYGDGYTF
TRBJ2-3 few - TRBV28 TGTGCCAGCATAGGGTGGGGGGGCAGCACAGATACGCAGTATTTT CASIGWGGSTDTQYF
TRBJ1-2 few TRBD1 TRBV6-5 TGTGCCAGCAGTCCTCAGTCCCGGGACAGGAACTATGGCTACACCTTC CASSPQSRDRNYGYTF
TRBJ2-5 - - TRBV5-5 TGTGCCAGCAGCTTGGAGTGGAATCAAGAGACCCAGTACTTC CASSLEWNQETQYF
TRBJ2-3 - TRBD2 TRBV12-3/TRBV12-4 TGTGCCAGCAGTGGACTAGCGGGGTTAGGGGATACGCAGTATTTT CASSGLAGLGDTQYF
TRBJ2-5 - - TRBV7-2 TGTGCCAGCAGCTTCATCCCAAATTTTGAGGAGACCCAGTACTTC CASSFIPNFEETQYF
TRBJ2-7 - - TRBV6-1 TGTGCCAGCAGTGAGGAAGGGGCGGCAGTCTACGAGCAGTACTTC CASSEEGAAVYEQYF
TRBJ2-5 few - TRBV20-1 TGCAGTGCTCAGGCCGGCAGGGCTGGAGAGACCCAGTACTTC CSAQAGRAGETQYF
TRBJ1-2 once TRBD1 TRBV10-3 TGCGCCATCAGTGAGAGACAGGGGGGTAACTATGGCTACACCTTC CAISERQGGNYGYTF
TRBJ2-7 few - TRBV12-3/TRBV12-4 TGTGCCAGCAGCTCTCTTGACAGATACAATCCCGAGCAGTACTTC CASSSLDRYNPEQYF
TRBJ1-2 - TRBD1 TRBV10-2 TGCGCCAGCAGAGGGACAGGGGGCAGGTATGGCTACACCTTC CASRGTGGRYGYTF
TRBJ2-5 many TRBD2 TRBV20-1 TGCAGTGCTAGAGTGCTAGCGGGGGCAAAAGAGACCCAGTACTTC CSARVLAGAKETQYF
TRBJ2-7 - - TRBV15 TGTGCCACCAGCAGAGGGGCAGGGAGCTCCTACGAGCAGTACTTC CATSRGAGSSYEQYF
TRBJ2-5 - TRBD2 TRBV3-1 TGTGCCAGCAGCCAAGCAGGCAGCGGGAGGGAGACCCAGTACTTC CASSQAGSGRETQYF
TRBJ2-1 - - TRBV5-1 TGCGCCAGCAGCGGCCGGACAGCTCAGTTCTTC CASSGRTAQFF
TRBJ1-2 - TRBD1 TRBV12-3/TRBV12-4 TGTGCCAGCAGTCAAACAGGGGATCATGACTATGGCTACACCTTC CASSQTGDHDYGYTF
TRBJ1-2 few TRBD1 TRBV4-1 TGCGCCAGCAGCCAGCCGGGACAGGTTCTGTCTTCGGACTATGGCTACACCTTC CASSQPGQVLSSDYGYTF
TRBJ2-5 few - TRBV18 TGTGCCAGCTCACCTCAGGCCCGGGAGACCCAGTACTTC CASSPQARETQYF
TRBJ1-4 once - TRBV29-1 TGCAGCGTTGAAGATGGGGGGGAAAAACTGTTTTTT CSVEDGGEKLFF
TRBJ2-5 - - TRBV3-1 TGTGCCAGCAGCGGTGCAGGGGATTGGGAGACCCAGTACTTC CASSGAGDWETQYF
TRBJ2-7 few - TRBV7-2 TGTGCCAGCAGCTTAGCTTGGCCGAGCGAGCAGTACTTC CASSLAWPSEQYF
TRBJ2-1 - - TRBV14 TGTGCCAGCAGCCAAGCAGGGGTTACCTTCAATGAGCAGTTCTTC CASSQAGVTFNEQFF
TRBJ1-2 - - TRBV5-6 TGTGCCAGCAGCTGGGGTGGAGCTAACTATGGCTACACCTTC CASSWGGANYGYTF
TRBJ2-5 - TRBD2 TRBV4-1 TGCGCCAGCAGCCAAGCGGGGGGGCACGGTGAGACCCAGTACTTC CASSQAGGHGETQYF
TRBJ1-2 - - TRBV14 TGTGCCAGCAGCCCCACCGGCGTGGGTAGGGGCTATGGCTACACCTTC CASSPTGVGRGYGYTF